The 16 T cell receptor beta chains given below trace back to one sample, sequenced in a study of T-cell reconstitution after alpha-beta-depleted transplantation in children. Unique molecular identifiers were incorporated during preparation of the TCRbeta library. Each CDR3 protein gets one entry after TCRdb re-called the PCR reads with MiXCR. Seen here are around 450,000 distinct CDR3 sequences, about 45% observed once, and the top ten hold roughly 27%. The source material was PBMCs, sampled before TCRalphabeta/CD19-depleted stem cell transplant. These receptors all come from a girl aged 2-9 years with aplastic anemia, due to receive a stem cell transplant.

This clonotype turned up a few times. This rearrangement joins TRBV7-2 to TRBJ2-5; D is tentatively TRBD1 or TRBD2 (5 bases each). This CDR3 is built from 15 residues. Per the germline V gene, CDR1 is SGHTA and CDR2 is FQGNSA. V was clipped by 6 bases and J by 5 bases, with 19 bases between them. The CDR3 loop reads CASSLASEGWETQYF. The CDR3 coding sequence is TGTGCCAGCAGTCTGGCGTCCGAGGGGTGGGAGACCCAGTACTTC.

This clonotype appeared many times. The rearrangement uses TRBV12-3 or TRBV12-4 and TRBJ1-2; D perhaps matches TRBD1 (5 bases). This CDR3 has 13 residues. V shed 5 bases and J shed 4 bases, with 11 bases lying between them. The CDR3 nucleotides are TGTGCCAGCAGTCCAGGGTCAGGCTATGGCTACACCTTC. This translates into CASSPGSGYGYTF.

V gene TRBV20-1 combines with J gene TRBJ2-2, with 14 bases identical to TRBD2. The trim removed 3 bases at V and 4 bases at J, leaving 7 bases unmatched. The V gene's germline CDR1 is DFQATT and CDR2 SNEGSKA (reference sequence). There are 17 residues in the CDR3. CDR3 DNA sequence: TGCAGTGCTAGCTCCGGGGGACTAGCGGGAGTCACCGGGGAGCTGTTTTTT. Translated, it gives CSASSGGLAGVTGELFF.

The genes are TRBV30 and TRBJ2-1; tentatively, D is TRBD1 (6 bases). Germline loops: CDR1 GTSNPN, CDR2 SVGIG (reference sequence). V was shortened by 5 bases and J by 4 bases, with 15 bases between the two germline ends. The CDR3 contains 14 residues. The CDR3 DNA follows: TGTGCCTGGGGGGGCTCCTCATTTTACAATGAGCAGTTCTTC. This encodes CAWGGSSFYNEQFF.

In its sample, this clonotype was seen many times. The CDR3 DNA follows: TGTGCCAGCAGCTTAGAGAACTACAAGAGCTCCTACGAGCAGTACTTC. This gives the protein CASSLENYKSSYEQYF. The J gene is TRBJ2-7, the V gene TRBV7-2; D is ambiguous. CDR3 length equals 16 residues. Germline assignment: CDR1 SGHTA and CDR2 FQGNSA. The V gene lost 1 base and the J gene lost 0 bases, with 13 bases spanning the gap.

The gene calls are TRBV7-9 and TRBJ1-4, with a tentative D call TRBD1 (5 bases). In germline, CDR1 is SEHNR, CDR2 FQNEAQ (reference sequence). The CDR3 runs to 16 residues. V lost 4 bases and J 7 bases, leaving 19 bases between the germline ends. In nucleotides, the CDR3 is TGTGCCAGCAGCTACAACTTCAGGGAGGCGCGTGAAAAACTGTTTTTT. Amino acid sequence: CASSYNFREAREKLFF.

The rearrangement links TRBV19 to TRBJ2-2; 14 nucleotides match TRBD2. Germline trimming cut 10 bases from V and 7 bases from J; bases unmatched to any gene: 8. The length of the CDR3 is 15 residues. The germline CDR1 and CDR2 sequences are LNHDA and SQIVND (reference sequence). The CDR3 sequence: CATLTSGGVDGELFF. CDR3 nucleotides: TGTGCCACCTTGACTAGCGGGGGGGTCGACGGGGAGCTGTTTTTT.

V usage is TRBV20-1 and J usage is TRBJ2-4; the match to TRBD1 covers 9 bases. Trimming at V came to 3 bases and at J to 6 bases, leaving 3 bases not matched to a gene. The CDR3 contains 13 residues. In germline, CDR1 is DFQATT, CDR2 SNEGSKA (reference sequence). CDR3 coding DNA: TGCAGTGCTAGGGGGACAGGGATAAACATTCAGTACTTC. Encoded protein: CSARGTGINIQYF.

This clonotype was seen repeatedly, ten times or more. The chain carries TRBV6-6 and TRBJ1-2; weak D call: TRBD1 (5 bases). CDR1 is MNHNY, CDR2 SVGAGI, per germline (reference sequence). V was trimmed by 8 bases and J by 0 bases, leaving 10 bases between them. CDR3 length equals 13 residues. The CDR3 here is CASEGATNYGYTF. In DNA, the CDR3 is TGTGCCAGCGAAGGGGCGACTAACTATGGCTACACCTTC.

The V gene is TRBV3-1, the J gene TRBJ2-3, with D tentatively TRBD1 or TRBD2 (5 bases each). The CDR3 is made up of 14 amino acids. V was trimmed by 4 bases and J by 4 bases, leaving 12 bases between them. The V gene's germline CDR1 is LGHDT and CDR2 YNNKEL (reference sequence). For the CDR3, the DNA is TGTGCCAGCAGCCGTGGGACGGCGTCAGATACGCAGTATTTT. Protein sequence: CASSRGTASDTQYF.

The chain recombines TRBV20-1 with TRBJ1-5; D unresolved. The V end lost 6 bases, the J end lost 6 bases, and 12 bases lay between the germline ends. CDR1 is DFQATT, CDR2 SNEGSKA, per germline (reference sequence). The CDR3 extends over 12 amino acids. This CDR3 is CSAGRPSQPQHF. CDR3 coding DNA: TGCAGTGCCGGCAGACCGAGTCAGCCCCAGCATTTT.

This clonotype showed up many times. The rearrangement joins TRBV7-9 to TRBJ2-3; perhaps TRBD2 as D (5 bases). Trimming took 6 bases from V and 0 from J, leaving 13 bases between them. There are 15 residues in the CDR3. Germline V gene sequence: CDR1 SEHNR, CDR2 FQNEAQ (reference sequence). CDR3 loop: CASSPPERSTDTQYF. The CDR3 DNA follows: TGTGCCAGCAGTCCCCCCGAGCGGAGCACAGATACGCAGTATTTT.

The chain couples TRBV29-1 to TRBJ1-2, with D unresolved. Trimming removed 0 bases from V and 2 bases from J, with 4 bases in between. Germline V gene sequence: CDR1 SQVTM, CDR2 ANQGSEA. CDR3 size: 12 residues. The CDR3 protein is CSVEDSNYGYTF. The CDR3, as DNA: TGCAGCGTTGAAGATAGCAACTATGGCTACACCTTC.

This clonotype occurred a few times. V is TRBV20-1 and J is TRBJ1-1; D gene uncertain. The V gene's germline CDR1 is DFQATT and CDR2 SNEGSKA (reference sequence). The CDR3 covers 13 residues. Trimming cost V 8 bases and J 0 bases, with 13 bases left between them. CDR3 loop: CSTRTAMNTEAFF. CDR3 nucleotide sequence: TGCAGTACCCGGACGGCTATGAACACTGAAGCTTTCTTT.

This clonotype came up a few times. The CDR3 protein is CASSYLRREARGSYNEQFF. For the CDR3, the DNA is TGTGCCAGCAGTTACTTAAGACGGGAAGCACGCGGCTCCTACAATGAGCAGTTCTTC. The chain couples TRBV6-2 or TRBV6-3 to TRBJ2-1, with D perhaps TRBD2 (5 bases). CDR3 length equals 19 residues. V was clipped by 1 base and J by 0 bases, with 19 bases between them. Germline CDR1 and CDR2: MNHEY and SVGEGT.

The V and J genes are TRBV5-5 and TRBJ2-1; TRBD2 agrees at 9 bases. Germline CDR1 SGHKS, CDR2 YYEKEE (reference sequence). There are 15 residues in the CDR3. Trimming at V came to 4 bases and at J to 6 bases, leaving 8 bases not matched to a gene. The DNA of the CDR3 is TGTGCCAGCAGCCGTATAGCGGGGGCCTTCAATGAGCAGTTCTTC. Translating gives CASSRIAGAFNEQFF.